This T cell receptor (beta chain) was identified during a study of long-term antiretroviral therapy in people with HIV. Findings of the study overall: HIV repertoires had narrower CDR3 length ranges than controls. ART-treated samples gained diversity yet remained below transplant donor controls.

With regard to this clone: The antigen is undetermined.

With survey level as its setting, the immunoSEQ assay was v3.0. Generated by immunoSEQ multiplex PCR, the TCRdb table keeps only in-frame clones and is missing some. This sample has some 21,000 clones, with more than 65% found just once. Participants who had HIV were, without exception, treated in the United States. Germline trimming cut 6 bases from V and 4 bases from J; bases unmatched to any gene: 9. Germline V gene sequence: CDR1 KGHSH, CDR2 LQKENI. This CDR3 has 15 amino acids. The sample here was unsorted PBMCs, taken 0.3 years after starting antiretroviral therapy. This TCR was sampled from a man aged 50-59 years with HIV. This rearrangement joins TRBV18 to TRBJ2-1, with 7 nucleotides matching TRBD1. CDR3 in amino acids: CASSPSGQNYNEQFF. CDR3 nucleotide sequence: TGTGCCAGCTCTCCTTCGGGACAGAATTACAATGAGCAGTTCTTC.